The sequence of this T cell receptor (beta chain) was determined in a study of beta chain features in type 1 diabetes. Findings of the study overall: Among patients, naive, central memory and Treg TCRB repertoires appeared more similar than among healthy donors. Type 1 diabetes patients had fewer VDJ junction insertions and more deletions.

Averaging around 120 mL, one heparinised blood draw was given by each donor. Since all of the isolated RNA was reverse transcribed, expressed TCRB transcripts were what got sequenced. Average reads for naive, central memory and regulatory T cell samples were about 3.57 million. Profiling relied on immunoSEQ multiplex PCR, and the TCRdb table lists in-frame clones only, not all of them. Of hundreds of thousands of clones in the sample, about 14% were seen once. This clone has a handful of counts. The antigen is undetermined. V lost 4 bases, J lost 4 bases, and 4 bases lay in between. CDR3 length: 11 amino acids. Germline CDR1 and CDR2: LNHDA and SQIVND (reference sequence).

V and J are TRBV19 and TRBJ1-2; unclear D gene. Sequenced input: naive CD4+ T cells from blood. This TCR was recovered from a woman between 40 and 55 years old in good health. As DNA, the CDR3 is TGTGCCAGTAGTAACGGCTATGGCTACACCTTC. It codes for CASSNGYGYTF.